Listed below are T cell receptor beta chains from one sample, sequenced in a study of T cell responses to AZD1222 COVID-19 vaccine. Only in-frame clones appear in the TCRdb table, and some are missing; sequencing was by immunoSEQ multiplex PCR. The sample shows tens of thousands of clones, approximately 91% of them seen only once. The sample in question was peripheral blood, obtained on day 0 of AZD1222 vaccination. All receptors derive from an adult in good health. CDR3s include the opening cysteine and the closing phenylalanine or tryptophan. D genes are given only for firm matches. A row's size may be missing; if present it is once, few, many or a size class.

-	TRBJ1-6	-	TRBV6-5	CASSYSGATYNSPLHF
-	TRBJ1-5	-	TRBV7-9	CASSPSNQPQHF
TRBD2	TRBJ2-3	few	TRBV19	CASSIKTSGSTDTQYF
TRBD1	TRBJ1-2	-	TRBV3-1/TRBV3-2	CASSQAWGGGSYGYTF
-	TRBJ2-5	-	TRBV5-1	CASSFSGGPQETQYF
TRBD2	TRBJ2-1	-	TRBV5-1	CASSLELAGGDEQFF
TRBD2	TRBJ2-2	-	TRBV9	CASSVSGGANGELFF
-	TRBJ2-1	-	TRBV29-1	CSVVPRGGAGNEQFF
-	TRBJ1-1	-	TRBV27	CASRISWGTEAFF
-	TRBJ1-1	-	TRBV6-2/TRBV6-3	CASSYSAGMRDTEAFF
-	TRBJ2-2	-	TRBV15	CATSITTPRTGELFF
-	TRBJ1-5	-	TRBV6-5	CATLTHTYRELAQHF
-	TRBJ1-5	-	TRBV23-1	CASSLFTGNQPQHF
TRBD1	TRBJ2-7	-	TRBV5-4	CASSRTGGTYEQYF
TRBD1	TRBJ2-7	-	TRBV24-1	CATSDLKQGAYEQYF
TRBD2	TRBJ2-7	-	TRBV24-1	CATSDTRGEPYLYF
-	TRBJ2-5	-	TRBV19	CASTSGPSSETQYF
-	TRBJ1-1	-	TRBV2	CASSESWREAFF
TRBD1	TRBJ2-7	-	TRBV3-1/TRBV3-2	CASSQTGQDYEQYF
TRBD1	TRBJ1-1	-	TRBV6-5	CASSLQGFGTEAFF
-	TRBJ1-3	-	TRBV29-1	CSVGQSVSGNTIYF
-	TRBJ1-1	-	TRBV5-1	CASSFDGNTEAFF
TRBD2	TRBJ2-3	once	TRBV7-3	CASSLRRGGRASDTQYF
TRBD1	TRBJ1-5	once	TRBV7-9	CASSLHRGQPQHF
-	TRBJ2-7	few	TRBV4-2	CASSRGDTSYEQYF
-	TRBJ1-1	-	TRBV23-1	CASSHSAEGTEAFF
TRBD1	TRBJ1-1	-	TRBV10-2	CASTSGIGTGALNTEAFF